This TCR beta chain was observed in a study of molecular identifiers for immune sequencing clone quantification. TCRdb re-analysed the PCR reads in MiXCR, keeping a single row per CDR3 protein. The sample has about 510,000 distinct CDR3 sequences, around 25% seen once. The sample holds many counts of this clonotype. Its antigen remains unknown. The ends were cut back, 1 base at V and 5 bases at J, with 13 bases in the middle. The CDR3 is made up of 15 amino acids. Study observations and caveats: The sizes of highly expanded clones could be underestimated when identical TCR molecules share a barcode.

The sample consisted of naive CD8+ T cells from blood, with Jurkat cell RNA spiked in. The sample's subset: FACS-sorted CD8+CD4-CCR7+CD45RA+ naive T cells. This sequence joins TRBV12-3 or TRBV12-4 and TRBJ2-3, with a tentative D call TRBD2 (5 bases). The TCR comes from a human donor in good health. Some libraries in this study had Jurkat cell RNA spiked in. The CDR3 nucleotides read TGTGCCAGCAGTTTAGGGGCGCACGGAGGAGATACGCAGTATTTT. It is translated as CASSLGAHGGDTQYF.